This T cell receptor (beta chain) was obtained from a study of T cell changes during pregnancy in multiple sclerosis. The table came from immunoSEQ multiplex PCR; TCRdb's copy has only in-frame clones and leaves some out. The sample includes 78,000 or so clones, just over 90% of them seen just once. The CDR3 has 18 residues. This specimen was CD4+ T cells from peripheral blood mononuclear cells, taken before pregnancy. The chain employs TRBV21-1 and TRBJ1-2. TRBV21-1 is tagged as a pseudogene. This clonotype was sampled from a female donor with multiple sclerosis, enrolled in a pregnancy study. DNA for the CDR3: TGTGCCAGCAGCAAATTAGCTTTTATAGGGGACTGTGAGTATGGCTACACCTTC. Translating it yields CASSKLAFIGDCEYGYTF.